The entry below gives a single T cell receptor (beta chain) sequence along with its context. This clone's antigen is unknown. No quality values exist for individual bases; no much larger clone is one base distant. The data derive from a study of radiation and T cells in renal cell carcinoma (dated by TCRdb to 2018 to 2020). In terms of the full investigation: The samples were obtained from a clinical trial, where primary renal cell carcinomas were treated with 15 Gy stereotactic body radiation therapy and then removed by nephrectomy 4 weeks afterward. A total of roughly 4 million unique CDR3 nucleotide sequences, encoding 2.7 million or so unique CDR3 amino acid sequences, were found across all 50 or so samples. In total, approximately 54 samples, comprising around 26 tumors and about 27 peripheral blood samples, were subjected to TCR beta sequencing.

Overall results and qualifications from the work: Changes in the blood repertoire were not tracked past 4 weeks after treatment. Top tumor clonotypes rose in blood from baseline to 2 weeks post-radiation, then contracted by 4 weeks, suggesting transient expansion of tumor-resident clones. Because pretreatment tumor biopsies were not available, the baseline intratumoral presence of clonotypes could not be determined. Because the trial had a single-armed design, the trial could not examine how radiation dose or scheduling affected the TCR repertoire.

The immunoSEQ kit was used, according to the manufacturer's recommendations, to generate TCR beta libraries from genomic DNA. For library preparation, a first multiplex PCR was performed with proprietary primers, followed by a second PCR in which unique barcodes were added, and bead cleanups were performed after each round. A kit-provided positive control reaction and a negative control reaction were included in every sample batch. The final libraries were assessed on an Agilent 4200 TapeStation D1000 ScreenTape, pooled by volume, and quantified by qPCR. An Illumina NextSeq500 fitted with a MidOutput 150-cycle cartridge performed the sequencing, running 156 Read1 cycles and 15 Index1 cycles with the kit's custom primers. The pooled library was loaded at around 0.93 pM with 20% PhiX control spiked in. On the study's bioinformatics: Vendor-processed data were analyzed in R, and a clonotype was defined as all T cells sharing the same CDR3 nucleotide sequence. For clone abundance analyses, frequencies were normalized to the 10,000 most abundant clones per sample. Public T cell clones, which averaged fewer than five per sample, were removed prior to analysis. Tumor-enriched and baseline blood-enriched clonotypes were defined by at least a 32-fold difference in abundance between compartments. Clonotypes expanded or contracted between blood time points were identified with a beta-binomial differential abundance model. Similarity between tumor and blood repertoires was quantified using the Baroni-Urbani and Buser coefficient, and groups were compared with two-tailed Wilcoxon tests in R. TCRdb obtained this table from immuneACCESS and retained in-frame rearrangements with V and J assigned. These tables miss some clones; where compared with another copy, unresolved V genes account for less than half of the shortfall, and the remainder is unexplained. Clone size and the V and J calls come from that table; the DNA yielded D and trimming. The sample includes some 120,000 clones, with 75% to 85% observed a single time. The ten largest clones capture 1.5% to 2% of the sample.

This specimen's time point label, interpreted: blood 2 weeks post-SBRT. The label giving this sample's treatment or condition can be read as: 15 Gy SBRT to primary tumor, nephrectomy 4 weeks later. Serial peripheral blood from radiation-treated patients was sampled at baseline, 2 weeks and 4 weeks after SBRT to track tumor-enriched clonotypes. All patients had renal cell carcinoma with clear cell pathology. Genomic DNA for TCR sequencing was prepared using the QIAamp DNA Blood Mini Kit (Qiagen). The analyses included just those samples that passed every quality control check. CDR1 is given as ENHRY and CDR2 as SYGVKD, both from the germline V gene. V is trimmed back by 6 bases and J by 0 bases, and the junction contains 8 bases that no gene match accounts for. The CDR3, cysteine through phenylalanine, is 17 amino acids long. The sequence is cut down to CDR3 DNA, 51 bases in frame from base 1.

This chain joins TRBV10-3 to TRBJ2-6, with TRBD1 matching 7 junction bases. The sample was blood, taken from a patient whose treatment included radiotherapy and nephrectomy. The TCR comes from a woman in her fifties or sixties with renal cell carcinoma. The DNA sequence reads TGTGCCATCAGCCGACAGGGTAGGGTCTCTGGGGCCAACGTCCTGACTTTC. Its amino acids are CAISRQGRVSGANVLTF.